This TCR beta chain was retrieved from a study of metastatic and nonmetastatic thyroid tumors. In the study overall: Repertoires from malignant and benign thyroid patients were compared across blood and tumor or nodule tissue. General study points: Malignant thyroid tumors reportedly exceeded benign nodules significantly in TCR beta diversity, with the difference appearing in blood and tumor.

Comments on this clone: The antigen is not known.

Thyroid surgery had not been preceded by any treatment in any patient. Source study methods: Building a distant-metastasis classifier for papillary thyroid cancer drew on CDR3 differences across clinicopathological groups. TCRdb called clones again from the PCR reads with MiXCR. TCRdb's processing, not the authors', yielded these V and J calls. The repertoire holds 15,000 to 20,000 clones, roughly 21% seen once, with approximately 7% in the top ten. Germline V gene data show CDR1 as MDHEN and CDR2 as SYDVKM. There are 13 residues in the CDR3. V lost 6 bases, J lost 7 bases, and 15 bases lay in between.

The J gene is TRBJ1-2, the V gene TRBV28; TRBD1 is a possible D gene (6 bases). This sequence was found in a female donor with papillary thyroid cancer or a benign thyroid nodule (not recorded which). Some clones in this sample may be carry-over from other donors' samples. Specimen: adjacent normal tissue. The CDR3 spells CASSVTGISGYTF. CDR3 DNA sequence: TGTGCCAGCAGCGTTACAGGGATCTCTGGCTACACCTTC.